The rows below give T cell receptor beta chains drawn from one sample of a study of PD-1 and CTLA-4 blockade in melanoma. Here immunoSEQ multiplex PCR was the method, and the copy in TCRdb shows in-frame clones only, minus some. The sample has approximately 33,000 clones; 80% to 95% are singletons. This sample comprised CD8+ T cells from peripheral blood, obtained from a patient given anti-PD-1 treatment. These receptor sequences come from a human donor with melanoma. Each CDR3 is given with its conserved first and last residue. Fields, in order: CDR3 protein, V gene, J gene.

CDR3: CASRLGNTEAFF
V: TRBV19
J: TRBJ1-1

CDR3: CATQATDGTEAFF
V: TRBV10-2
J: TRBJ1-1

CDR3: CASSLRGRDTEAFF
V: TRBV7-9
J: TRBJ1-1

CDR3: CASSPREGTTTNNEQFF
V: TRBV7-9
J: TRBJ2-1

CDR3: CASSAGQGAYSPLHF
V: TRBV2
J: TRBJ1-6

CDR3: CASSLAVQGVYEQYF
V: TRBV5-6
J: TRBJ2-7

CDR3: CAWSYLDGYTF
V: TRBV30
J: TRBJ1-2

CDR3: CASSLPRTGANYGYTF
V: TRBV7-9
J: TRBJ1-2

CDR3: CASSLAVPSGTSPRDEQYF
V: TRBV7-9
J: TRBJ2-7

CDR3: CATSDLGGNEAFF
V: TRBV24-1
J: TRBJ1-1

CDR3: CASSFSRGGHTEAFF
V: TRBV27
J: TRBJ1-1

CDR3: CAWSVSETDTQYF
V: TRBV30
J: TRBJ2-3

CDR3: CATSRGSGTGVGNQPQHF
V: TRBV15
J: TRBJ1-5

CDR3: CASSLRGNEQYF
V: TRBV27
J: TRBJ2-7

CDR3: CASSIFGSGNNEQFF
V: TRBV19
J: TRBJ2-1

CDR3: CASSQVSDRGGTEAFF
V: TRBV4-2
J: TRBJ1-1

CDR3: CASSLSPGSGNTIYF
V: TRBV27
J: TRBJ1-3

CDR3: CASSQRGNSPLHF
V: TRBV5-4
J: TRBJ1-6

CDR3: CASSRRVYNEQFF
V: TRBV9
J: TRBJ2-1

CDR3: CASSLGTKPYEQYF
V: TRBV7-9
J: TRBJ2-7

CDR3: CAWSVGRGYTF
V: TRBV30
J: TRBJ1-2

CDR3: CASSTWGTGNNDEAFF
V: TRBV27
J: TRBJ1-1

CDR3: CASSINTEAFF
V: TRBV10-2
J: TRBJ1-1

CDR3: CASSLYTSGSLYEQYF
V: TRBV7-9
J: TRBJ2-7

CDR3: CAWTEEGEAFF
V: TRBV30
J: TRBJ1-1

CDR3: CASSSTGTSTDTQYF
V: TRBV7-3
J: TRBJ2-3

CDR3: CASSLAGFTEAFF
V: TRBV7-9
J: TRBJ1-1

CDR3: CASSQGPGFNQPQHF
V: TRBV27
J: TRBJ1-5

CDR3: CASSPVFDGYTF
V: TRBV14
J: TRBJ1-2

CDR3: CASSSGQTMNTEAFF
V: TRBV5-1
J: TRBJ1-1

CDR3: CASSPATGDGGYTF
V: TRBV6-5
J: TRBJ1-2

CDR3: CASSYSLSSGNTIYF
V: TRBV6-5
J: TRBJ1-3

CDR3: CASSLGTGGELFF
V: TRBV7-2
J: TRBJ2-2

CDR3: CASSSSWGDNYGYTF
V: TRBV27
J: TRBJ1-2

CDR3: CASSEGRSDTQYF
V: TRBV2
J: TRBJ2-3

CDR3: CASSEWTGTNQPQHF
V: TRBV7-8
J: TRBJ1-5

CDR3: CASSQNRPGVDTIYF
V: TRBV3-1/TRBV3-2
J: TRBJ1-3

CDR3: CATPLGTELNF
V: TRBV2
J: TRBJ1-6

CDR3: CASSPSRQGPNQPQHF
V: TRBV3-1/TRBV3-2
J: TRBJ1-5

CDR3: CAIKGTNTEAFF
V: TRBV19
J: TRBJ1-1

CDR3: CASSLRLPQLLGNEQFF
V: TRBV7-6
J: TRBJ2-1

CDR3: CATPRAGEAFF
V: TRBV30
J: TRBJ1-1

CDR3: CASSPRANLDYGYTF
V: TRBV28
J: TRBJ1-2

CDR3: CASSSLDTAEQYF
V: TRBV27
J: TRBJ2-7

CDR3: CATRGGAEAFF
V: TRBV24-1
J: TRBJ1-1